Below are 26 T cell receptor beta chains sequenced from a single sample in a study of cytomegalovirus exposure and HLA in healthy donors. A multiplex PCR was run with 60 Vbeta primers and 13 Jbeta primers. This table comes from immunoSEQ multiplex PCR, and its TCRdb copy is limited to in-frame clones, with some not included. The sample carries more than 90,000 clones, about 80% recorded once. Sequenced input: PBMCs. These receptors all stem from a man aged 35 to 55 in good health and CMV-seronegative.

With respect to this clone: This sample includes further DNA sequences coding for the same CDR3. The chain couples TRBV6-5 to TRBJ1-6; TRBD1 matches 7 bases. This CDR3 is built from 13 residues. Germline CDR1 and CDR2: MNHEY and SVGAGI. V dropped 8 bases and J dropped 5; count of bases not matched to a gene: 3. For the CDR3, the DNA is TGTGCCAGCTCAGGGACAGATAATTCACCCCTCCACTTT. It yields the protein CASSGTDNSPLHF.

This rearrangement joins TRBV4-1 to TRBJ1-1; TRBD1 is a possible D gene (5 bases). Deletions cut 5 bases from V and 6 bases from J, with 19 bases between. Germline loops: CDR1 MGHRA, CDR2 YSYEKL. The length of the CDR3 is 15 residues. The DNA of the CDR3 is TGCGCCAGCAGCACAGGCGCCTCTGGGAGGGCTGAAGCTTTCTTT. It specifies CASSTGASGRAEAFF.

J is TRBJ2-1 and V is TRBV7-5; the table's TRBD2 call for D was not verified on the DNA. TRBV7-5 is described as a pseudogene. The CDR3 is 16 residues long. CDR3 bases: TGTGTCAGAAGACCCCTGACTAGCGGGTGCTACAATGAGCAGTTCTTC. This codes for CVRRPLTSGCYNEQFF.

V gene TRBV7-9 combines with J gene TRBJ2-5, with 8 bases matching TRBD2. With 10 bases clipped from V and 5 bases from J, the junction kept 12 bases outside the gene matches. Germline V gives CDR1 SEHNR, CDR2 FQNEAQ (reference sequence). This CDR3 region has 14 residues. The CDR3 DNA reads as TGTGCCACAAGAACTAGCGGTGTACGGGAGACCCAGTACTTC. It codes for CATRTSGVRETQYF.

V gene TRBV5-1 combines with J gene TRBJ2-2; no firm D call. With 0 bases removed from V and 4 bases from J, the gap between germline ends came to 16 bases. CDR1 is SGHRS, CDR2 YFSETQ, per germline. The CDR3 extends over 17 amino acids. The CDR3 is CASSLAGAAQSTGELFF. The CDR3 DNA is TGCGCCAGCAGCTTGGCCGGAGCCGCCCAGAGCACCGGGGAGCTGTTTTTT. The whole variable domain, remainder taken from reference TRBV5-1 and TRBJ2-2, is KAGVTQTPRYLIKTRGQQVTLSCSPISGHRSVSWYQQTPGQGLQFLFEYFSETQRNKGNFPGRFSGRQFSNSRSEMNVSTLELGDSALYLCASSLAGAAQSTGELFFGEGSRLTVL.

A word on this clone: A read error may produce the germline difference seen at one junction end. The J gene is TRBJ1-1, the V gene TRBV7-9; 7 bases are shared with TRBD1. This CDR3 is built from 12 residues. Germline assignment: CDR1 SEHNR and CDR2 FQNEAQ (reference sequence). The chain's CDR3 is CSSSLETGECFF. The CDR3 DNA reads as TGTTCCAGCAGCTTAGAAACAGGGGAGTGCTTCTTT.

This sequence joins TRBV6-4 and TRBJ2-2, with 14 bases matching TRBD2. The V gene end was trimmed by 0 bases and the J gene end by 7 bases; junction bases not matched to a gene: 7. This CDR3 contains 18 residues. Germline CDR1 reads MRHNA; CDR2 reads SNTAGT. The CDR3: CASSDSWTSGGNLGELFF. DNA of the CDR3: TGTGCCAGCAGTGACTCGTGGACTAGCGGGGGGAACCTCGGGGAGCTGTTTTTT.

Turning to this clone: The junction does not match germline at one end; this may be a read error. The V gene is TRBV7-9, the J gene TRBJ2-1; D gene unclear. Per the germline V gene, CDR1 is SEHNR and CDR2 is FQNEAQ (reference sequence). CDR3 size: 14 residues. CDR3 residues: CSSSLVGTYNEQFF. Written as DNA, the CDR3 is TGTTCCAGCAGTTTGGTGGGCACTTACAATGAGCAGTTCTTC.

The J gene is TRBJ2-1, the V gene TRBV2, with TRBD1 identical over 8 bases. Germline V gene sequence: CDR1 SNHLY, CDR2 FYNNEI. CDR3 length: 13 residues. V dropped 4 bases and J dropped 6; count of bases not matched to a gene: 2. Here the CDR3 DNA reads TGTGCCAGCAGTGGCGGACAGGGCAATGAGCAGTTCTTC. This encodes CASSGGQGNEQFF.

The V call is TRBV28, the J call TRBJ1-2, with TRBD1 as a possible D gene (6 bases). CDR1 is MDHEN, CDR2 SYDVKM, per germline. The CDR3 extends over 11 amino acids. Trimming left V 4 bases short and J 8 bases short, with 8 bases between. The CDR3 spells CASSYREGYTF. In nucleotides, the CDR3 is TGTGCCAGCAGTTACAGGGAAGGCTACACCTTC.

This clone is judged medium-sized. This rearrangement joins TRBV18 to TRBJ2-3, with D possibly matching TRBD2 (7 bases). Germline assignment: CDR1 KGHSH and CDR2 LQKENI. Trimming took 1 base from V and 4 from J, leaving 12 bases between them. The CDR3 has 15 amino acids. The CDR3 here is CASSPRRGGSDTQYF. The CDR3 nucleotides are TGTGCCAGCTCACCACGGAGGGGGGGATCAGATACGCAGTATTTT.

The chain has TRBV19 and TRBJ2-1, with a weak D call TRBD1 (6 bases). Per germline, CDR1 LNHDA and CDR2 SQIVND (reference sequence). The CDR3 length is 15 residues. Trimming stripped 7 bases from V and 2 bases from J, with 15 bases between. The CDR3 nucleotides are TGTGCCAGTAACAATCCTGGACAGACCTACAATGAGCAGTTCTTC. Protein sequence: CASNNPGQTYNEQFF.

This sequence joins TRBV29-1 and TRBJ1-1, with 8 bases fitting TRBD1. V lost 7 bases to trimming and J lost 4 bases; unmatched junction nucleotides: 8. The CDR3 spans 13 residues. Germline V gene sequence: CDR1 SQVTM, CDR2 ANQGSEA. CDR3 sequence: CSAVQGGSTEAFF. The CDR3 region has the DNA TGCAGCGCCGTACAGGGGGGGTCCACTGAAGCTTTCTTT.

This clone appeared a single time. The J gene is TRBJ2-2, the V gene TRBV4-1; TRBD2 aligns across 14 bases. From germline, CDR1 is MGHRA and CDR2 YSYEKL. Unmatched junction bases numbered 2, after V lost 4 bases and J lost 1 base. The CDR3 is 17 residues long. The CDR3 DNA is TGCGCCAGCAGCCGGACTAGCGGGGGGCTGAACACCGGGGAGCTGTTTTTT. This codes for CASSRTSGGLNTGELFF.

The chain combines TRBV7-2 with TRBJ1-2; no reliable D call. Germline CDR1 and CDR2: SGHTA and FQGNSA. V was pared by 1 base and J by 4 bases, with 10 bases between. This CDR3 has 14 residues. CDR3 amino acids: CASSLGQVGYGYTF. The CDR3 nucleotides are TGTGCCAGCAGCTTAGGGCAGGTCGGCTATGGCTACACCTTC. The full variable domain, in which reference TRBV7-2 and TRBJ1-2 provide the parts outside the CDR3, is GAGVSQSPSNKVTEKGKDVELRCDPISGHTALYWYRQSLGQGLEFLIYFQGNSAPDKSGLPSDRFSAERTGGSVSTLTIQRTQQEDSAVYLCASSLGQVGYGYTFGSGTRLTVV.

The chain has TRBV5-4 and TRBJ2-5, with 8 bases fitting TRBD2. Germline V CDR1 and CDR2: SGHNT, YYREEE (reference sequence). There are 16 residues in the CDR3. The V segment lost 5 bases and the J segment 0 bases; nucleotides outside the gene matches: 9. CDR3 sequence (DNA): TGTGCCAGCAGTCCCACGACTAGCGTAAACCAAGAGACCCAGTACTTC. Its protein product is CASSPTTSVNQETQYF.

J is TRBJ2-5 and V is TRBV7-6; no definite D call. V was clipped by 5 bases and J by 2 bases, with 15 bases between them. CDR3 length: 15 residues. CDR1 SGHVS and CDR2 FNYEAQ come from the germline V gene. The CDR3, as DNA: TGTGCCAGCAGCCCCCCCCGAACATTTCAAGAGACCCAGTACTTC. Translation gives CASSPPRTFQETQYF.

This clone has only a few counts. The chain uses TRBV7-8 and TRBJ1-1, with 7 bases lining up with TRBD1. The V segment lost 6 bases and the J segment 4 bases; nucleotides outside the gene matches: 8. The CDR3 runs to 14 residues. CDR1 is SGHVS and CDR2 is FQNEAQ in the germline V gene. The DNA for the CDR3 is TGTGCCAGCAGGACAACACAGGGGTTCACTGAAGCTTTCTTT. Amino acid sequence: CASRTTQGFTEAFF.

This clone was observed a few times. The rearrangement uses TRBV7-6 and TRBJ1-6; the D gene is possibly TRBD1 (5 bases). The CDR3 covers 15 residues. V was cut by 3 bases and J by 8 bases, with 14 bases left in between. Germline V CDR1 and CDR2: SGHVS, FNYEAQ. The CDR3 DNA is TGTGCCAGCAGCTTGACCTCTGGGGGGGATTCACCCCTCCACTTT. Translated: CASSLTSGGDSPLHF.

This clone has a single count. This chain links TRBV7-8 with TRBJ2-3; 11 bases match TRBD2. Trimming cost V 4 bases and J 2 bases; bases outside gene matches: 2. This CDR3 spans 15 amino acids. Germline loops: CDR1 SGHVS, CDR2 FQNEAQ. CDR3 in amino acids: CASSWGLADTDTQYF. The CDR3 DNA sequence: TGTGCCAGCAGCTGGGGACTAGCGGACACAGATACGCAGTATTTT.

This rearrangement joins TRBV7-3 to TRBJ2-3; 8 positions match TRBD2. CDR3 length: 15 residues. The V and J ends lost 3 bases and 0 bases, in that order; junction bases with no gene match: 2. Germline loops: CDR1 SGHTA, CDR2 FQGTGA. The CDR3 loop is CASSFTGGSTDTQYF. The CDR3 region has the DNA TGTGCCAGCAGCTTTACGGGGGGGAGCACAGATACGCAGTATTTT.

This clone was counted only a few times. It is likely a read error: a sequence one base away is far more abundant. The sample carries other DNA sequences with the same CDR3. J is TRBJ1-5 and V is TRBV19; TRBD1 might be the D (5 bases). V was pared by 11 bases and J by 2 bases, with 10 bases between. The CDR3 is made up of 12 amino acids. Germline V CDR1 and CDR2: LNHDA, SQIVND (reference sequence). The CDR3 loop is CAVRGGNQPQHF. Written as DNA, the CDR3 is TGTGCCGTTAGGGGTGGCAATCAGCCCCAGCATTTT.

The sample holds a few counts of this clone. CDR3 coding DNA: TGTGCCATCAGTGAGTCGGCTAGCGGGGCAGGGGCCCAGTACTTC. Encoded protein: CAISESASGAGAQYF. The rearrangement uses TRBV10-3 and TRBJ2-5; 9 bases match TRBD2. CDR1 is ENHRY and CDR2 is SYGVKD in the germline V gene. This CDR3 contains 15 residues. Losses at the gene ends were 0 bases for V and 9 bases for J; bases not matched to a gene: 8.

J is TRBJ1-2 and V is TRBV7-2, with no clear D. The V gene lost 5 bases and the J gene lost 7 bases, with 17 bases spanning the gap. The CDR3 runs 14 residues. Germline V gene data show CDR1 as SGHTA and CDR2 as FQGNSA. The CDR3 region is CASSPTGGQIGYTF. The CDR3 bases are TGTGCCAGCAGCCCGACCGGAGGGCAGATTGGCTACACCTTC.

V gene TRBV7-9 combines with J gene TRBJ1-3; maybe TRBD1 (6 bases). The germline gives CDR1 SEHNR, CDR2 FQNEAQ (reference sequence). This CDR3 has 14 amino acids. V lost 5 bases to trimming and J lost 3 bases, with 11 bases between them. In DNA form, the CDR3 reads TGTGCCAGCAGCGCCACAGGGAATGGAAACACCATATATTTT. This gives the protein CASSATGNGNTIYF.

The chain uses TRBV21-1 and TRBJ1-6. TRBV21-1 is listed as a pseudogene. This CDR3 has 20 amino acids. CDR3 sequence: CASSKVMEGKRGVYNSPLHF. As DNA, the CDR3 is TGTGCCAGCAGCAAAGTAATGGAGGGCAAGAGGGGCGTTTATAATTCACCCCTCCACTTT.